These 28 T cell receptor beta chains were all obtained from the same sample, sequenced in a study of cytomegalovirus exposure and HLA in healthy donors. Primers for the PCR totalled 60 Vbeta and 13 Jbeta. Sequencing was performed with immunoSEQ multiplex PCR; in TCRdb, only in-frame clones are kept and a portion is missing. The data contain under 110,000 clones, roughly 74% of them singletons. Sequenced sample: PBMCs. These receptors all stem from a woman aged 40 to 50 in good health and CMV-seronegative.

CDR3 in DNA: TGTGCCAGCAGCTTTGGACAGCTGATCTATGGCTACACCTTC. Protein product: CASSFGQLIYGYTF. V is TRBV7-9 and J is TRBJ1-2; D is possibly TRBD1 (6 bases). Trimming stripped 3 bases from V and 4 bases from J, with 12 bases between. CDR3 length equals 14 residues. Germline loops: CDR1 SEHNR, CDR2 FQNEAQ (reference sequence).

This chain links TRBV5-6 with TRBJ2-7; 8 bases match TRBD1. The V segment lost 1 base and the J segment 4 bases; nucleotides outside the gene matches: 16. This CDR3 comprises 18 residues. Germline V CDR1 and CDR2: SGHDT, YYEEEE. The DNA of the CDR3 is TGTGCCAGCAGCTTGTTGAGGGTCAGGGGGCGAATTGGGTACGAGCAGTACTTC. This sequence encodes CASSLLRVRGRIGYEQYF. Complete variable domain (other parts from reference TRBV5-6 and TRBJ2-7): DAGVTQSPTHLIKTRGQQVTLRCSPKSGHDTVSWYQQALGQGPQFIFQYYEEEERQRGNFPDRFSGHQFPNYSSELNVNALLLGDSALYLCASSLLRVRGRIGYEQYFGPGTRLTVT.

CDR3 sequence reads: CASGRGQSVYEQYF. The CDR3 region has the DNA TGTGCTAGTGGAAGGGGACAGTCGGTCTACGAGCAGTACTTC. The J gene is TRBJ2-7, the V gene TRBV12-5, with 7 bases identical to TRBD1. Germline V gene sequence: CDR1 LGHNT, CDR2 FRNRAP. The V gene end was trimmed by 6 bases and the J gene end by 3 bases; junction bases not matched to a gene: 8. The CDR3 is 14 amino acids.

This clone came up once. This chain connects TRBV30 to TRBJ2-1; TRBD2 matches 7 bases. The CDR3 extends over 12 amino acids. CDR1 is GTSNPN and CDR2 is SVGIG in the germline V gene (reference sequence). J lost 11 bases, V lost 4 bases, and 8 bases had no gene match. Here the CDR3 reads CAWTLSGPQQFF. CDR3 in DNA: TGTGCCTGGACCCTTAGCGGGCCGCAGCAGTTCTTC.

The genes are TRBV11-2 and TRBJ2-1; 9 bases are a match to TRBD2. CDR1 is SGHAT and CDR2 is FQNNGV in the germline V gene. V lost 1 base and J lost 10; bases outside the gene matches: 8. This CDR3 contains 15 residues. This CDR3 is CASSLVGSGGLEQFF. The CDR3 region has the DNA TGTGCCAGCAGCTTAGTGGGTAGCGGGGGCTTGGAGCAGTTCTTC.

This clone came up a few times. V and J are TRBV10-3 and TRBJ2-7, with 8 nucleotides matching TRBD2. This CDR3 region has 13 residues. Per germline, CDR1 ENHRY and CDR2 SYGVKD. Germline trimming cut 9 bases from V and 6 bases from J; bases unmatched to any gene: 10. The CDR3 DNA reads TGTGCCATAGACGGGGGGGCTGGTTTCGAGCAGTACTTC. Protein product: CAIDGGAGFEQYF.

This clone was detected only a few times. The V gene is TRBV5-6, the J gene TRBJ1-4; the D gene is possibly TRBD1 (5 bases). The germline V and J ends were trimmed by 0 bases and 5 bases, with 11 bases remaining between them. Germline CDR1 SGHDT, CDR2 YYEEEE. The CDR3 is made up of 15 amino acids. The CDR3: CASSLAGGGNEKLFF. Written as DNA, the CDR3 is TGTGCCAGCAGCTTGGCTGGGGGGGGGAATGAAAAACTGTTTTTT.

A few counts support this clone. CDR3 sequence: CASSQPGLADNEQFF. CDR3 nucleotides: TGTGCCAGCAGTCAGCCGGGCCTAGCGGACAATGAGCAGTTCTTC. The chain uses TRBV28 and TRBJ2-1, with TRBD2 matching 7 bases. The trim removed 5 bases at V and 5 bases at J, leaving 9 bases unmatched. Germline-derived CDR1 and CDR2 are MDHEN and SYDVKM. This CDR3 has 15 amino acids. Complete variable domain (other parts from reference TRBV28 and TRBJ2-1): DVKVTQSSRYLVKRTGEKVFLECVQDMDHENMFWYRQDPGLGLRLIYFSYDVKMKEKGDIPEGYSVSREKKERFSLILESASTNQTSMYLCASSQPGLADNEQFFGPGTRLTVL.

The genes are TRBV5-1 and TRBJ2-2; 7 bases align to TRBD1. V lost 4 bases and J lost 1; bases outside the gene matches: 7. The CDR3 is made up of 16 amino acids. Looked up from germline, CDR1 is SGHRS and CDR2 is YFSETQ. The CDR3 bases are TGCGCCAGCAGCCCCAACACAGGGGAGAACACCGGGGAGCTGTTTTTT. Residues: CASSPNTGENTGELFF. The full variable domain, with the rest looked up from reference TRBV5-1 and TRBJ2-2, is KAGVTQTPRYLIKTRGQQVTLSCSPISGHRSVSWYQQTPGQGLQFLFEYFSETQRNKGNFPGRFSGRQFSNSRSEMNVSTLELGDSALYLCASSPNTGENTGELFFGEGSRLTVL.

The chain recombines TRBV28 with TRBJ2-4; 8 nucleotides match TRBD2. Germline CDR1 reads MDHEN; CDR2 reads SYDVKM. The junction had 10 bases not matched to a gene; V was cut back by 3 bases and J by 9 bases. The CDR3 contains 15 residues. DNA for the CDR3: TGTGCCAGCAGTTTGGGGGGACTAGGGAGGGGCATTCAGTACTTC. This encodes CASSLGGLGRGIQYF.

V gene TRBV19 combines with J gene TRBJ2-3, with TRBD2 matching 13 bases. Germline values: CDR1 LNHDA, CDR2 SQIVND (reference sequence). Losses at the gene ends were 5 bases for V and 4 bases for J; bases not matched to a gene: 12. The CDR3 is 18 amino acids. In nucleotides, the CDR3 is TGTGCCAGTAGTGAAGGACTAGCGGGGGTTTCTTATGCAGATACGCAGTATTTT. Protein sequence: CASSEGLAGVSYADTQYF.

The chain links TRBV11-3 to TRBJ2-2; 8 bases match TRBD2. V shed 0 bases, J shed 4 bases, and the junction held 7 bases outside the gene matches. The CDR3 loop spans 17 amino acids. CDR1 and CDR2 from the germline V gene are SGHNT and YENEEA. CDR3 nucleotide sequence: TGTGCCAGCAGCTTAGACCCACTAGCGGACCGCACCGGGGAGCTGTTTTTT. This encodes CASSLDPLADRTGELFF.

The chain links TRBV6-1 to TRBJ1-2; 10 nucleotides line up with TRBD1. The germline gives CDR1 MNHNS, CDR2 SASEGT. CDR3 length: 15 amino acids. V dropped 3 bases and J dropped 4; count of bases not matched to a gene: 5. This CDR3 reads CASSDDRGRLYGYTF. The DNA of the CDR3 is TGTGCCAGCAGTGATGACAGGGGGCGCCTCTATGGCTACACCTTC.

The chain links TRBV9 to TRBJ2-3; 7 bases fit TRBD2. The CDR3 is made up of 16 amino acids. After removal of 4 bases from V and 4 bases from J, the junction contained 12 bases not matched to a gene. Looked up from germline, CDR1 is SGDLS and CDR2 is YYNGEE. The CDR3 DNA is TGTGCCAGCAGCCCCGGAAGGGGAGGGACGGCAGATACGCAGTATTTT. This sequence encodes CASSPGRGGTADTQYF.

V gene TRBV7-3 combines with J gene TRBJ2-5; TRBD1 is a possible D gene (6 bases). CDR3 length: 13 amino acids. Trimming took 3 bases from V and 4 from J, leaving 9 bases between them. From germline, CDR1 is SGHTA and CDR2 FQGTGA. The CDR3 nucleotides are TGTGCCAGCAGCTTCGGCAGGGGAGAGACCCAGTACTTC. Encoded protein: CASSFGRGETQYF.

The chain uses TRBV7-9 and TRBJ2-5; 8 bases are shared with TRBD2. The CDR3 sequence is 11 residues long. V was clipped by 5 bases and J by 13 bases; unmatched bases: 6. Germline CDR1 reads SEHNR; CDR2 reads FQNEAQ (reference sequence). CDR3 DNA sequence: TGTGCCAGCAGCCAAATAGCGGGACTGTACTTC. It encodes CASSQIAGLYF.

The gene calls are TRBV6-5 and TRBJ1-1; TRBD1 matches at 7 bases. The CDR3 runs to 15 residues. CDR1 and CDR2 (germline): MNHEY, SVGAGI. V gave up 6 bases and J gave up 0 bases; unmatched junction bases: 7. The CDR3 loop reads CASSSDRRMNTEAFF. CDR3 coding DNA: TGTGCCAGCAGCTCGGACAGGCGTATGAACACTGAAGCTTTCTTT.

The genes are TRBV7-9 and TRBJ1-4, with 7 bases aligning to TRBD1. Germline CDR1 SEHNR, CDR2 FQNEAQ (reference sequence). CDR3 length: 14 residues. Trimming at V came to 6 bases and at J to 5 bases, leaving 6 bases not matched to a gene. CDR3 protein: CASSQDRSNEKLFF. As DNA, the CDR3 is TGTGCCAGCAGTCAGGACAGGTCGAATGAAAAACTGTTTTTT.

On this clone itself: Other DNA sequences in the same sample also yield this CDR3. This rearrangement joins TRBV4-1 to TRBJ2-5; possible D gene TRBD1, 5 bases. In germline, CDR1 is MGHRA, CDR2 YSYEKL. The CDR3 sequence is 17 residues long. V dropped 0 bases and J dropped 5 bases, with 19 bases sitting between them. The CDR3 reads CASSQDSGLRPLETQYF. CDR3 bases: TGCGCCAGCAGCCAAGATTCAGGGCTTAGGCCTTTGGAGACCCAGTACTTC.

The chain recombines TRBV5-4 with TRBJ2-5; a possible D gene is TRBD2 (6 bases). The CDR3 consists of 15 residues. CDR1 is SGHNT and CDR2 is YYREEE in the germline V gene (reference sequence). V was trimmed by 2 bases and J by 0 bases, leaving 11 bases between them. In nucleotides, the CDR3 is TGTGCCAGCAGCTTAGAACGGGGGTACCAAGAGACCCAGTACTTC. It codes for CASSLERGYQETQYF.

The rearrangement uses TRBV29-1 and TRBJ1-1; weak D call: TRBD1 (5 bases). The length of the CDR3 is 13 residues. CDR1 and CDR2 (germline): SQVTM, ANQGSEA. Trimming pared 5 bases from V and 11 bases from J, leaving 21 bases between. CDR3 residues: CSVNPPVGKGAFF. CDR3 coding DNA: TGCAGCGTTAACCCCCCCGTTGGGAAGGGGGCTTTCTTT.

A word on this clone: The same CDR3 is also encoded by other DNA sequences in this sample. The chain is built from TRBV4-3 and TRBJ1-6, with a possible D match to TRBD1 (5 bases). V was clipped by 5 bases and J by 0 bases, with 8 bases between them. Germline loops: CDR1 LGHNA, CDR2 YSLEER. The CDR3 runs to 15 residues. This CDR3 is CASSYRSSYNSPLHF. CDR3 sequence (DNA): TGCGCCAGCAGCTACAGGAGCTCCTATAATTCACCCCTCCACTTT.

The CDR3 loop is CASFEPGVTEAFF. DNA for the CDR3: TGTGCCAGCTTCGAGCCAGGGGTGACTGAAGCTTTCTTT. V and J are TRBV19 and TRBJ1-1; the D gene is possibly TRBD1 (6 bases). CDR3 length: 13 amino acids. Germline lookup yields CDR1 LNHDA and CDR2 SQIVND (reference sequence). V lost 9 bases to trimming and J lost 5 bases, with 16 bases between them.

The chain couples TRBV5-1 to TRBJ2-1, with 7 bases matching TRBD2. Germline trimming cut 5 bases from V and 5 bases from J; bases unmatched to any gene: 16. Germline V gene sequence: CDR1 SGHRS, CDR2 YFSETQ. CDR3 length: 17 amino acids. DNA of the CDR3: TGCGCCAGCAGATCCACTCGGACTAGTATAGGGCACAATGAGCAGTTCTTC. Its translation: CASRSTRTSIGHNEQFF.

The chain combines TRBV18 with TRBJ1-1; no clear D gene. Germline CDR1 is KGHSH and CDR2 is LQKENI. CDR3 length equals 13 residues. Trimming cost V 3 bases and J 0 bases, with 5 bases left between them. The CDR3 region has the DNA TGTGCCAGCTCACCCTTATTGAACACTGAAGCTTTCTTT. It encodes CASSPLLNTEAFF.

V usage is TRBV6-4 and J usage is TRBJ2-3, with TRBD2 matching over 10 bases. Per the germline V gene, CDR1 is MRHNA and CDR2 is SNTAGT. The ends lost 0 bases at V and 2 bases at J; junction bases unmatched: 2. The CDR3 covers 16 residues. The CDR3 nucleotides are TGTGCCAGCAGTGACTCGAGCGGGGGGGCCACAGATACGCAGTATTTT. It codes for CASSDSSGGATDTQYF.

This sequence joins TRBV23-1 and TRBJ2-2; 7 bases match TRBD2. TRBV23-1 is marked as an open reading frame, function uncertain. The CDR3 has 15 amino acids. Trimming took 1 base from V and 6 from J; bases not matched to a gene: 5. Here the CDR3 reads CASSQWGGQAGELFF. CDR3 nucleotides: TGCGCCAGCAGTCAATGGGGGGGTCAAGCCGGGGAGCTGTTTTTT.

This clone was recorded once. V usage is TRBV6-5 and J usage is TRBJ2-5, with TRBD2 matching 9 bases. Looked up from germline, CDR1 is MNHEY and CDR2 is SVGAGI. CDR3 length: 15 amino acids. V was pared by 8 bases and J by 5 bases, with 12 bases of the junction left unmatched. The CDR3 sequence is CASGRGAGGSETQYF. The DNA of the CDR3 is TGTGCCAGCGGGCGGGGGGCGGGAGGGTCGGAGACCCAGTACTTC.